Each of the 13 T cell receptor beta chains below was sequenced from the same sample in a study of STAT5B mutations in CD4+ large granular lymphocyte leukemia. The assay was immunoSEQ multiplex PCR, and TCRdb's table has in-frame clones only and misses some. The sample holds around 26,000 clones; 74% are singletons and the top ten take about 9.8%. The specimen was CD4+ T cells from blood buffy coats. These TCRs come from a human donor in good health.

The chain has TRBV7-2 and TRBJ1-1; TRBD1 matches at 11 bases. This CDR3 has 15 amino acids. CDR1 and CDR2 (germline): SGHTA, FQGNSA. V trimming: 5 bases; J trimming: 1 base; junction bases outside the gene matches: 3. In DNA form, the CDR3 reads TGTGCCAGCAGCCAGGACAGGGGGCGGAACACTGAAGCTTTCTTT. Protein product: CASSQDRGRNTEAFF.

This clone was found a few times. The chain's CDR3 is CASSQDRGGQPQHF. In DNA, the CDR3 is TGCGCCAGCAGCCAAGATAGAGGGGGTCAGCCCCAGCATTTT. This sequence joins TRBV4-1 and TRBJ1-5; D possibly corresponds to TRBD1 (6 bases). Germline CDR1 and CDR2: MGHRA and YSYEKL. Between the trimmed V and J ends, which lost 0 bases and 6 bases, there was a span of 9 bases. This CDR3 region has 14 residues.

The chain employs TRBV28 and TRBJ1-4; D not resolved. V was shortened by 11 bases and J by 1 base, with 8 bases between the two germline ends. Germline CDR1 MDHEN, CDR2 SYDVKM. The CDR3 is made up of 12 amino acids. The CDR3 loop reads CAASKTNEKLFF. The CDR3 DNA reads as TGTGCCGCCTCCAAAACTAATGAAAAACTGTTTTTT.

A few counts support this clone. The chain couples TRBV28 to TRBJ2-6; 7 nucleotides align to TRBD2. Germline V lookup: CDR1 MDHEN, CDR2 SYDVKM. Losses at the gene ends were 5 bases for V and 2 bases for J; bases not matched to a gene: 0. The CDR3 spans 14 residues. CDR3 DNA sequence: TGTGCCAGCAGTACTAGCGCTGGGGCCAACGTCCTGACTTTC. It is translated as CASSTSAGANVLTF.

The chain uses TRBV7-2 and TRBJ1-5; D unclear. Deletions cut 5 bases from V and 3 bases from J, with 8 bases between. CDR1 is SGHTA, CDR2 FQGNSA, per germline. The CDR3 has 13 amino acids. The CDR3 DNA follows: TGTGCCAGCAGCAAGGGCCCCAATCAGCCCCAGCATTTT. Protein: CASSKGPNQPQHF. Filled out from reference TRBV7-2 and TRBJ1-5, the complete variable domain reads GAGVSQSPSNKVTEKGKDVELRCDPISGHTALYWYRQSLGQGLEFLIYFQGNSAPDKSGLPSDRFSAERTGGSVSTLTIQRTQQEDSAVYLCASSKGPNQPQHFGDGTRLSIL.

The chain couples TRBV13 to TRBJ2-1; the match to TRBD1 covers 7 bases. The germline V gene encodes CDR1 PRHDT and CDR2 FYEKMQ (reference sequence). The CDR3 extends over 16 amino acids. V lost 0 bases, J lost 7 bases, and 9 bases stayed unmatched. CDR3 in DNA: TGTGCCAGCAGCTTAGGGCTTGGGACAGTGTTAAATGAGCAGTTCTTC. Translation gives CASSLGLGTVLNEQFF.

The gene calls are TRBV7-2 and TRBJ2-7, with D possibly TRBD1 on 6 matching bases. Germline V gene data show CDR1 as SGHTA and CDR2 as FQGNSA. Trimming took 4 bases from V and 5 from J, leaving 15 bases between them. The CDR3 covers 14 residues. The CDR3 bases are TGTGCCAGCAGCTCATATACGGACAGCGACGAGCAGTACTTC. It translates to CASSSYTDSDEQYF.

This chain connects TRBV13 to TRBJ2-5; D not certain. V was shortened by 0 bases and J by 5 bases, with 16 bases between the two germline ends. Germline V gives CDR1 PRHDT, CDR2 FYEKMQ (reference sequence). The CDR3 sequence is 16 residues long. This chain's CDR3 is CASSLGLSIQFETQYF. CDR3 bases: TGTGCCAGCAGCTTAGGCCTGTCTATTCAGTTTGAGACCCAGTACTTC.

This clone has only a few counts. DNA for the CDR3: TGTGCCAGCAGCTTAGACAAAATCGAGCAGTACTTC. Translating it yields CASSLDKIEQYF. The chain is built from TRBV11-3 and TRBJ2-7, with D uncertain. The CDR3 runs to 12 residues. Germline V lookup: CDR1 SGHNT, CDR2 YENEEA. The V gene lost 0 bases and the J gene lost 6 bases, with 6 bases spanning the gap.

The CDR3 nucleotides read TGCGCCAGCAGCCAATTGGGACCGACGAACACTGAAGCTTTCTTT. Translating gives CASSQLGPTNTEAFF. The J gene is TRBJ1-1, the V gene TRBV4-1; tentatively, D is TRBD1 (5 bases). This CDR3 is 15 amino acids long. Germline CDR1 and CDR2: MGHRA and YSYEKL. Trimming removed 2 bases from V and 1 base from J, with 11 bases in between.

This clone was counted only a few times. The chain has TRBV7-6 and TRBJ2-1; D is ambiguous. Germline CDR1 and CDR2: SGHVS and FNYEAQ. This CDR3 region has 13 residues. Trimming shortened V by 3 bases and J by 5 bases, and 8 bases separated the two germline ends. The CDR3 nucleotides are TGTGCCAGCAGCTTGGTACGGCACAATGAGCAGTTCTTC. Protein product: CASSLVRHNEQFF.

In this sample, this clone turned up a few times. The chain combines TRBV7-6 with TRBJ1-1, with a possible D match to TRBD1 (5 bases). There are 12 residues in the CDR3. Germline V gene data show CDR1 as SGHVS and CDR2 as FNYEAQ. V was trimmed by 6 bases and J by 7 bases, leaving 12 bases between them. The CDR3 loop reads CASSLYQGEAFF. Written as DNA, the CDR3 is TGTGCCAGCAGTCTATATCAGGGTGAAGCTTTCTTT. Full variable domain (missing parts from reference TRBV7-6 and TRBJ1-1): GAGVSQSPRYKVTKRGQDVALRCDPISGHVSLYWYRQALGQGPEFLTYFNYEAQQDKSGLPNDRFSAERPEGSISTLTIQRTEQRDSAMYRCASSLYQGEAFFGQGTRLTVV.

V gene TRBV10-3 combines with J gene TRBJ2-3; either TRBD1 or TRBD2 may supply D (5 bases each). Germline loops: CDR1 ENHRY, CDR2 SYGVKD. The length of the CDR3 is 16 residues. Trimming left V 0 bases short and J 1 base short, with 11 bases between. CDR3 residues: CAISESRGPGTDTQYF. CDR3 coding DNA: TGTGCCATCAGTGAGTCGAGGGGCCCGGGCACAGATACGCAGTATTTT.